The 7 T cell receptor beta chains reported below all come from one sample, sequenced in a study of T cell responses to AZD1222 COVID-19 vaccine. TCRdb's table, derived via immunoSEQ multiplex PCR, lists solely in-frame clones and lacks some. Of tens of thousands of clones in the sample, around 82% were seen once. Sequences were derived from peripheral blood, sampled on day 0 of AZD1222 vaccination. These receptors all come from an adult in good health.

The CDR3 sequence: CASSLIRNTEAFF. CDR3 nucleotide sequence: TGTGCCAGCAGCTTAATCAGGAACACTGAAGCTTTCTTT. The V gene is TRBV11-2, the J gene TRBJ1-1; no clear D gene. CDR1 and CDR2 (germline): SGHAT, FQNNGV. This CDR3 is built from 13 residues. Trimming stripped 2 bases from V and 1 base from J, with 5 bases between.

The rearrangement links TRBV7-8 to TRBJ2-1, with TRBD2 identical over 7 bases. V was clipped by 5 bases and J by 3 bases; unmatched bases: 13. The germline CDR1 and CDR2 sequences are SGHVS and FQNEAQ. CDR3 size: 17 residues. The CDR3 DNA reads TGTGCCAGCAGCCCGGTATTAAGAGCGGGACGCTACAATGAGCAGTTCTTC. This gives the protein CASSPVLRAGRYNEQFF.

V is TRBV5-1 and J is TRBJ2-3; D possibly matches TRBD1 or TRBD2 (6 bases each). Looked up from germline, CDR1 is SGHRS and CDR2 is YFSETQ. The length of the CDR3 is 17 residues. The ends were cut back, 4 bases at V and 0 bases at J, with 18 bases in the middle. The DNA for the CDR3 is TGCGCCAGCAGCCTGGGGGCGCTAGCGACTAGCACAGATACGCAGTATTTT. Its translation: CASSLGALATSTDTQYF.

V gene TRBV30 combines with J gene TRBJ1-4, with 11 bases identical to TRBD1. From germline, CDR1 is GTSNPN and CDR2 SVGIG (reference sequence). The CDR3 loop spans 15 amino acids. The junction had 3 bases not matched to a gene; V was cut back by 3 bases and J by 3 bases. CDR3 loop: CAWRDRGRANEKLFF. The CDR3 DNA is TGTGCCTGGAGGGACAGGGGGCGGGCTAATGAAAAACTGTTTTTT.

The rearrangement joins TRBV6-6 to TRBJ2-7; 11 nucleotides align to TRBD2. This CDR3 has 13 residues. V gave up 6 bases and J gave up 3 bases; unmatched junction bases: 1. The germline CDR1 and CDR2 sequences are MNHNY and SVGAGI (reference sequence). CDR3 region: CASRGLADYEQYF. The CDR3 DNA follows: TGTGCCAGCAGGGGACTAGCGGACTACGAGCAGTACTTC.

The chain links TRBV19 to TRBJ1-1; TRBD1 matches at 8 bases. This CDR3 comprises 15 residues. The ends lost 6 bases at V and 1 base at J; junction bases unmatched: 7. Germline V gene sequence: CDR1 LNHDA, CDR2 SQIVND (reference sequence). The CDR3 DNA reads TGTGCCAGTAGGATAAACAGGGGGAGGAACACTGAAGCTTTCTTT. It specifies CASRINRGRNTEAFF.

This chain uses TRBV24-1 with TRBJ2-2, with TRBD1 matching over 10 bases. The V and J ends lost 4 bases and 5 bases, in that order; junction bases with no gene match: 3. Germline CDR1 reads KGHDR; CDR2 reads SFDVKD. The CDR3 totals 15 residues. The CDR3 nucleotides read TGTGCCACCAGTGACCCGGGACAGGGGACCGGGGAGCTGTTTTTT. Amino acids: CATSDPGQGTGELFF.